This T cell receptor (beta chain) was identified during a study of blood T cell repertoires in COVID-19. Worth noting for this clone: Within the sample, other DNA sequences also encode this same CDR3.

Recruitment covered over 20 US areas and drew participants whose ages spanned roughly 18 to 90 years. The recovered donors of Cohort 3 showed two negative PCRs, clearance, or symptom resolution. In the original analysis: Reference gene primer amplification in the assay estimated nucleated cell counts. TCRdb's copy holds only in-frame clones and misses some; the assay was immunoSEQ multiplex PCR. That table supplies the V and J calls and clone size; D and trimming were determined from the DNA. The sample includes 300,000 to 400,000 clones, around 87% of them seen just once. With V trimmed by 0 bases and J by 4 bases, 5 bases remained unmatched. Germline V gene sequence: CDR1 SGHRS, CDR2 YFSETQ. The CDR3 length is 16 residues.

The chain uses TRBV5-1 and TRBJ2-5; TRBD2 matches 11 bases. The receptor's source is a man younger than 30 who had recovered from COVID-19. Specimen: PBMCs or T cells enriched from blood (not recorded which). CDR3 loop: CASSLGLAGGSETQYF. The DNA of the CDR3 is TGCGCCAGCAGCTTGGGGCTAGCGGGGGGCTCAGAGACCCAGTACTTC. The full variable domain, completed using reference TRBV5-1 and TRBJ2-5, is KAGVTQTPRYLIKTRGQQVTLSCSPISGHRSVSWYQQTPGQGLQFLFEYFSETQRNKGNFPGRFSGRQFSNSRSEMNVSTLELGDSALYLCASSLGLAGGSETQYFGPGTRLLVL.